This T cell receptor (beta chain) was recorded in a study of blood T cell repertoires in COVID-19. Background on the study: Acute-phase and convalescent COVID-19 samples originated in the United States, Italy and Spain. PBMCs, B-cell-depleted T cells, or T cells provided the cDNA or gDNA that made up the material.

In this sample, this clone turned up a few times. As originally analysed: Amplification of reference gene primers was used by the study to estimate nucleated cell counts. Profiling relied on immunoSEQ multiplex PCR, and the TCRdb table lists in-frame clones only, not all of them. V, J and clone size are those of that table, while D and trimming were read from the DNA. Of 110,000 or so clones in the sample, roughly 81% are singletons; the top ten hold under 11%. The CDR3 has 13 residues. V was shortened by 8 bases and J by 2 bases, with 13 bases between the two germline ends. In germline, CDR1 is SNHLY, CDR2 FYNNEI.

This sequence originates from a human donor in a cohort sampled during active COVID-19. The specimen sequenced was peripheral blood. The chain employs TRBV2 and TRBJ2-7; D gene unclear. Here the CDR3 reads CASRITPTYEQYF. Here the CDR3 DNA reads TGTGCCAGCCGAATCACACCAACCTACGAGCAGTACTTC.